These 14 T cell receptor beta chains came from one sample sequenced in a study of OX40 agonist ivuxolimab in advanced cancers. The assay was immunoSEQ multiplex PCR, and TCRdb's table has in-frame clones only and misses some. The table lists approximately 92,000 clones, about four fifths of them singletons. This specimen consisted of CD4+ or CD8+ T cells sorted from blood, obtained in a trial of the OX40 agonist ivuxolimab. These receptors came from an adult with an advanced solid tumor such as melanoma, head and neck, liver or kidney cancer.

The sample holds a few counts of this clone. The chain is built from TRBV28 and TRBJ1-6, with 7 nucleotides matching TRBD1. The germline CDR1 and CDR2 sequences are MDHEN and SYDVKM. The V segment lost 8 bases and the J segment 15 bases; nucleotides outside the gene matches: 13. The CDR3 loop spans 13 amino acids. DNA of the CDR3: TGTGCCAGCCGGACAGGACCGACGCCCGTCCTCCACTTT. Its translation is CASRTGPTPVLHF.

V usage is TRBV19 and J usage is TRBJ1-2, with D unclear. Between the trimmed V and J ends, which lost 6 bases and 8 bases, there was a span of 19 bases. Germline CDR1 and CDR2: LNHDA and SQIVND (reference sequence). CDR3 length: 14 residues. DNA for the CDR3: TGTGCCAGTAGATCCCCTTCCGAGACAAAGGGCTACACCTTC. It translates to CASRSPSETKGYTF.

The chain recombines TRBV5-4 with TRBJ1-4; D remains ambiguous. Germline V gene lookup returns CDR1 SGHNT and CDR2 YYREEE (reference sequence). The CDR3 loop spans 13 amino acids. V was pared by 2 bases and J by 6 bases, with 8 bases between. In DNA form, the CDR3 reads TGTGCCAGCAGCTTTCAGGTTGATGAAAAACTGTTTTTT. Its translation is CASSFQVDEKLFF.

The CDR3 coding sequence is TGTGCCAGCAGTACGTACGGGGGCTCCTACGAGCAGTACTTC. Its translation: CASSTYGGSYEQYF. The chain is built from TRBV28 and TRBJ2-7; D is perhaps TRBD2 (6 bases). The germline V gene encodes CDR1 MDHEN and CDR2 SYDVKM. This CDR3 spans 14 amino acids. The V end lost 5 bases, the J end lost 0 bases, and 11 bases lay between the germline ends.

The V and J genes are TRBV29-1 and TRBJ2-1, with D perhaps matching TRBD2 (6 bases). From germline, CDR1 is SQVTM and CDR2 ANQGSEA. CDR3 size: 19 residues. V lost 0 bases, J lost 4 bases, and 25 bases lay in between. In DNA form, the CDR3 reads TGCAGCGTTGAAGATCTCGGTAGCGGCCTCTCCTCATCATACAATGAGCAGTTCTTC. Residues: CSVEDLGSGLSSSYNEQFF.

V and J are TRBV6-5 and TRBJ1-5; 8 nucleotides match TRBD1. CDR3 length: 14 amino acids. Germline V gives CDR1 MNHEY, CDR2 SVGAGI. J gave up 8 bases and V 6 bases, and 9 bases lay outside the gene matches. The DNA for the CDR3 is TGTGCCAGCAGACCCCAGGGGGCCTGGGAGCCCCAGCATTTT. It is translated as CASRPQGAWEPQHF.

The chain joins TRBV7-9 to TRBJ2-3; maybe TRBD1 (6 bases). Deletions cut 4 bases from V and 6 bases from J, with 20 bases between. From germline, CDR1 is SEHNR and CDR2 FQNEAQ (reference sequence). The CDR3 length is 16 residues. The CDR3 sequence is CASSWGLQGLFDTQYF. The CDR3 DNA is TGTGCCAGCAGCTGGGGATTACAGGGTTTGTTCGATACGCAGTATTTT.

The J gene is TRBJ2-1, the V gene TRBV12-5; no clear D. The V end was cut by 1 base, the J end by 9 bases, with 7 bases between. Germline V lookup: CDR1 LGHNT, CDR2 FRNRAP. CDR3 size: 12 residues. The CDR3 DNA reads TGTGCTAGTGGTTTGGGGGTGACTGAGCAGTTCTTC. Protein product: CASGLGVTEQFF.

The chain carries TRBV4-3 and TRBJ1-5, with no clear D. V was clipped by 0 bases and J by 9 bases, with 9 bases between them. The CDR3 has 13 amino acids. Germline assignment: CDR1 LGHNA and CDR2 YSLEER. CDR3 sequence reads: CASSQDRLWPQHF. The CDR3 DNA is TGCGCCAGCAGCCAAGATCGGCTGTGGCCCCAGCATTTT.

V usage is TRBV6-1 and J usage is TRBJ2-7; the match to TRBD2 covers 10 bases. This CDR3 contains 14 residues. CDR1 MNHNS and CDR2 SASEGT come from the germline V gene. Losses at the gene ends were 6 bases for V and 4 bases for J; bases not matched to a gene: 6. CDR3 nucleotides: TGTGCCAGCAGGGGGACTAGCGCGTCTTACGAGCAGTACTTC. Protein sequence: CASRGTSASYEQYF.

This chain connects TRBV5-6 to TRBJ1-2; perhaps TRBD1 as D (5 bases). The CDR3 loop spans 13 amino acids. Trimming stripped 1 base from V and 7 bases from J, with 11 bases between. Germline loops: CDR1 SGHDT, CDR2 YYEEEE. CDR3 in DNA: TGTGCCAGCAGCTTGTCAGGGAAGGGTGGCTACACCTTC. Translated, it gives CASSLSGKGGYTF.

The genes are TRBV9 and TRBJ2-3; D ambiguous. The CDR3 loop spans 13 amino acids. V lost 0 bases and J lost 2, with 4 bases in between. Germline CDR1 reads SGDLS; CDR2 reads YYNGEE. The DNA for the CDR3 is TGTGCCAGCAGCGTAGGACTCACAGATACGCAGTATTTT. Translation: CASSVGLTDTQYF.

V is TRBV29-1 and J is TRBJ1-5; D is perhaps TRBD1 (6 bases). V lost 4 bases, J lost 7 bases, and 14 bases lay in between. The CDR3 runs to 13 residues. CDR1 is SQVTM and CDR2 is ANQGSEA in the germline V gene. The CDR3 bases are TGCAGCGTTGTGGTGGGGGCCGGGCAGCCCCAGCATTTT. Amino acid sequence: CSVVVGAGQPQHF.

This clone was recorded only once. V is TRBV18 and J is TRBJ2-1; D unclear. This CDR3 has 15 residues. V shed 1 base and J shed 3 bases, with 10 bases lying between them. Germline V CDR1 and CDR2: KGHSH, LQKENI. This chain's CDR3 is CASSPRSSDYNEQFF. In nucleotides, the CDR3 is TGTGCCAGCTCACCACGGTCCAGCGACTACAATGAGCAGTTCTTC.